This T cell receptor beta chain was obtained from a study of shared clonotypes between healthy human individuals. Study results and limitations: Researchers sampled only blood; tissue repertoires likely differ.

Genomic DNA of every subset was divided equally among multiple immunoSEQ plates. Replicate sorted-subset PCRs were loaded with approximately 200 ng DNA, about 30,000 T cell genomes. Data came from immunoSEQ multiplex PCR; TCRdb stores just in-frame clones and leaves some out. The table has millions of clones, around 95% seen once; the top ten hold under 0.15%. Donors included only healthy HIV-negative adults lacking recent acute infections or vaccinations. Note on this clone: Its antigen is unidentified. This same CDR3 is encoded by further DNA sequences in the sample.

The TCR originated in a man younger than 35 in good health. The source material was naive CD4+ T cells sorted from blood. Subset of the sample: CD45RA+ positively selected.

The CDR3: CASSLGQGNTDTQYF. CDR3 sequence (DNA): TGCGCCAGCAGCTTGGGACAGGGTAACACAGATACGCAGTATTTT. The chain is built from TRBV5-1 and TRBJ2-3; 7 nucleotides match TRBD1. V lost 0 bases, J lost 2 bases, and 3 bases stayed unmatched. CDR3 length: 15 residues. Germline V CDR1 and CDR2: SGHRS, YFSETQ. Full variable domain (outside the CDR3, taken from reference TRBV5-1 and TRBJ2-3): KAGVTQTPRYLIKTRGQQVTLSCSPISGHRSVSWYQQTPGQGLQFLFEYFSETQRNKGNFPGRFSGRQFSNSRSEMNVSTLELGDSALYLCASSLGQGNTDTQYFGPGTRLTVL.